This paragraph reports one TCR beta chain. The sample comes from a study of blood T cell repertoires in COVID-19. Germline V gene data show CDR1 as MNHEY and CDR2 as SVGAGI. Trimming removed 11 bases from V and 2 bases from J; junction bases left unmatched: 6. CDR3 size: 15 residues. Clones were sequenced by immunoSEQ multiplex PCR, and TCRdb holds only the in-frame ones, with some missing. The sample yields 25,000 to 30,000 clones, 70% to 90% seen once. J is TRBJ2-7 and V is TRBV6-5; 16 bases are a match to TRBD2. What was sequenced was peripheral blood. This clonotype was obtained from a human donor in a cohort sampled during active COVID-19. CDR3: CASQGLAGGPYEQYF. In DNA form, the CDR3 reads TGTGCCTCGCAGGGACTAGCGGGGGGGCCCTACGAGCAGTACTTC.